The following is a T cell receptor beta chain sequence with its context. Clones were read by immunoSEQ multiplex PCR, and TCRdb kept only the in-frame ones, dropping some. This table holds over 45,000 clones, less than 90% found once. The data originate from a study of OX40 agonist ivuxolimab in advanced cancers. The receptor was derived from an adult with an advanced solid tumor such as melanoma, head and neck, liver or kidney cancer. The sample here was CD4+ or CD8+ T cells sorted from blood, taken in a trial of the OX40 agonist ivuxolimab.

CDR3 coding DNA: TGTGCCAGCAGTTATGCAGCCTCCGATACCAACTATGGCTACACCTTC. Its translation is CASSYAASDTNYGYTF. The chain has TRBV6-6 and TRBJ1-2; D gene ambiguous. V was clipped by 3 bases and J by 2 bases, with 16 bases between them. There are 16 residues in the CDR3. Germline CDR1 is MNHNY and CDR2 is SVGAGI (reference sequence).